The clone carrying this T cell receptor beta chain was seen only a few times. Trimming left V 0 bases short and J 1 base short, with 11 bases between. CDR1 SGHRS and CDR2 YFSETQ come from the germline V gene. CDR3 size: 16 residues. Measured with immunoSEQ multiplex PCR; TCRdb has only the in-frame clones, and not every one. The sample contains about 150,000 clones, about 85% of which appear only once. This specimen comes from a study of blood T cell repertoires in COVID-19. Seattle patients were enrolled while actively infected and followed longitudinally. The chain recombines TRBV5-1 with TRBJ2-4, with TRBD1 as a possible D gene (5 bases). The sequence was obtained from a woman aged 55-69 years with COVID-19, enrolled during active disease. Specimen: peripheral blood. In DNA, the CDR3 is TGCGCCAGCAGCTTGGAGTCAGGGTCGGCCAAAAACATTCAGTACTTC. Translation: CASSLESGSAKNIQYF.